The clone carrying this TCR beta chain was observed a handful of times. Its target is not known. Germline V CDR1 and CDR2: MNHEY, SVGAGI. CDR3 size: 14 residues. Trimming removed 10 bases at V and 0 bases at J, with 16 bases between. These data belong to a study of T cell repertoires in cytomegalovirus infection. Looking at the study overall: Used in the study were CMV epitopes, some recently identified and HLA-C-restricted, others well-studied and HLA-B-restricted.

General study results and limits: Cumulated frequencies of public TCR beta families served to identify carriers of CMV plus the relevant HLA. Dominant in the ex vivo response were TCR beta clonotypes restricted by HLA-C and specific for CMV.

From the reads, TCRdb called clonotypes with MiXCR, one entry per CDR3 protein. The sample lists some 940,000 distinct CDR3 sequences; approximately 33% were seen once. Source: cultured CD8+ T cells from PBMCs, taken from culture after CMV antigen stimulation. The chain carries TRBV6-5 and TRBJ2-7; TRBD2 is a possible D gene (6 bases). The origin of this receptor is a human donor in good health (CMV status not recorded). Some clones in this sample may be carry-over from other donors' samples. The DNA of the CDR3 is TGTGCCATCGGTGGTGGGGGGAGCTCCTACGAGCAGTACTTC. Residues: CAIGGGGSSYEQYF.